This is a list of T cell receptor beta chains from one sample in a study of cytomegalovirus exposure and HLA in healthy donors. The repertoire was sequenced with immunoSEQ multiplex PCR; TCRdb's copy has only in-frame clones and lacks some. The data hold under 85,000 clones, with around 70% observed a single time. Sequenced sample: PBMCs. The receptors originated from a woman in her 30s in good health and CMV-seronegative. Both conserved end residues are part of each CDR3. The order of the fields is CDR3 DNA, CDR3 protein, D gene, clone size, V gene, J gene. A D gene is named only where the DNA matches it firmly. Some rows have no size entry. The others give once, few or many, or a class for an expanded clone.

TGCAGCGTTGAAGGACCTCTGAGCGGGGGGGCTAGAGGGGAGCTGTTTTTT,CSVEGPLSGGARGELFF,TRBD2,-,TRBV29-1,TRBJ2-2
TGTGCCAGTAGTGGTACTGGACTAGCGGGGGGAGCCGGGGAGCTGTTTTTT,CASSGTGLAGGAGELFF,TRBD2,-,TRBV19,TRBJ2-2
TGTGCCAGCAGTTCCCCCGGACTAGCGGGGGGCTCGCAGTATTTT,CASSSPGLAGGSQYF,TRBD2,-,TRBV6-6,TRBJ2-3
TGTGCCAGCAGCTCGACTACCTACAATGAGCAGTTCTTC,CASSSTTYNEQFF,-,-,TRBV5-5,TRBJ2-1
TGTGCCAGCAGTTACGGGGGAAATACGCAGTATTTT,CASSYGGNTQYF,-,-,TRBV28,TRBJ2-3
TGTGCCAGCAGTGAAAAAAACCTAGCGGGGGCGACCGGGGAGCTGTTTTTT,CASSEKNLAGATGELFF,TRBD2,-,TRBV6-1,TRBJ2-2
TGTGCTAGCAGTCCCCGGGGGGATTCACCCCTCCACTTT,CASSPRGDSPLHF,-,-,TRBV25-1,TRBJ1-6
TGTGCCTGGAGTAGGGACAGACCACACGGCTACACCTTC,CAWSRDRPHGYTF,TRBD1,few,TRBV30,TRBJ1-2
TGTGCCAGCAGTTTAGTAGACGTGCTCGCGGTGTGGGGCTACACCTTC,CASSLVDVLAVWGYTF,-,-,TRBV28,TRBJ1-2
TGCGCCAGCAGCTTAACAGGGGGCTATGAGACCCAGTACTTC,CASSLTGGYETQYF,TRBD1,-,TRBV5-1,TRBJ2-5
TGTGCCAGCAGTTACTCGGCAACAAGTAGCAATCAGCCCCAGCATTTT,CASSYSATSSNQPQHF,-,-,TRBV6-5,TRBJ1-5
TGTGCCACCAGCAGAAGGGGACTAGTGGACAATGAGCAGTTCTTC,CATSRRGLVDNEQFF,TRBD2,-,TRBV15,TRBJ2-1
TGTGCCAGCAGTCGGGACAGGGGCAACTATGGCTACACCTTC,CASSRDRGNYGYTF,TRBD1,-,TRBV2,TRBJ1-2
TGCGCCAGCAGCTTCGACAGGGGGCGAGATATGGGCATGGAGCTGTTTTTT,CASSFDRGRDMGMELFF,TRBD1,-,TRBV5-1,TRBJ2-2
TGTGCCCAGGGAACCAAAAACATTCAGTACTTC,CAQGTKNIQYF,-,-,TRBV30,TRBJ2-4
TGTGCCTGGAGCTTACAGGGGGCGAACACCATATATTTT,CAWSLQGANTIYF,TRBD1,-,TRBV30,TRBJ1-3
TGTGCAAGTCGCTTACCGAGGGGGTTCGCCAAAAACATTCAGTACTTC,CASRLPRGFAKNIQYF,-,-,TRBV12-2,TRBJ2-4
TGTGCTAGCAGCTACCGGGGGGATATAAACAATGAGCAGTTCTTC,CASSYRGDINNEQFF,TRBD2,-,TRBV7-7,TRBJ2-1
TGCGCCAGCAGCTGGATTAGCGGGGGTCCCCCAGATACGCAGTATTTT,CASSWISGGPPDTQYF,TRBD2,-,TRBV5-1,TRBJ2-3
TGTGCCTGGAGTTATAGGACAGGGTACTACGAGCAGTACTTC,CAWSYRTGYYEQYF,TRBD1,-,TRBV30,TRBJ2-7
TGTGCCAGCAGTGTTGGACAGGGGCCGGGAAACACCATATATTTT,CASSVGQGPGNTIYF,TRBD1,few,TRBV2,TRBJ1-3
TGTGCCATCAGTGAGTCTCAGAACACCATATATTTT,CAISESQNTIYF,-,few,TRBV10-3,TRBJ1-3
TGTGCCAGCAGGAAAGGGGACAATGAGCAGTTCTTC,CASRKGDNEQFF,-,few,TRBV5-6,TRBJ2-1
TGTGCCAGCAGTTTTCGGGTGGTGGCAGGGCAAGAGACCCAGTACTTC,CASSFRVVAGQETQYF,-,few,TRBV6-6,TRBJ2-5
TGTGCCAGCAGCTTGGGGACAGGGCCACAGCCCCAGCATTTT,CASSLGTGPQPQHF,TRBD1,-,TRBV5-6,TRBJ1-5
TGTGCCAGCAGCTCTCGGACAGGGGGGGATACTGAAGCTTTCTTT,CASSSRTGGDTEAFF,TRBD1,-,TRBV7-2,TRBJ1-1
TGTGCCTGGAGCGAGGGACTAGCGGTCTCCTACGAGCAGTACTTC,CAWSEGLAVSYEQYF,TRBD2,-,TRBV30,TRBJ2-7
TGTTCCAGCAGCCCGAGCAATCAGCCCCAGCATTTT,CSSSPSNQPQHF,-,-,TRBV7-9,TRBJ1-5
TGTGCCAGCAGTCCTAACGGACAGGCCACAATCGGCGAGCAGTACTTC,CASSPNGQATIGEQYF,TRBD1,-,TRBV27,TRBJ2-7
TGTGCCAGCAGCCTAGCGGGGGAAACCTACGAGCAGTACTTC,CASSLAGETYEQYF,TRBD2,-,TRBV4-2,TRBJ2-7
TGTGCCAGCAGCTTCTTAGCGGGGAATAATTCACCCCTCCACTTT,CASSFLAGNNSPLHF,-,-,TRBV7-2,TRBJ1-6
TGTGCCACCTACGACGGAGGCTACACTGAAGCTTTCTTT,CATYDGGYTEAFF,-,-,TRBV15,TRBJ1-1
TGTGCCACCAGCAGAAGACAGGGGGACACTGAAGCTTTCTTT,CATSRRQGDTEAFF,TRBD1,-,TRBV15,TRBJ1-1
TGTGCCAGCAGTTACTCGGGGGGGGTCTATGGCTACACCTTC,CASSYSGGVYGYTF,-,-,TRBV6-5,TRBJ1-2
TGTGCCAGCAGCGCATCGCAGGGCCCTACAAGCAATCAGTTTGGCTACACCTTC,CASSASQGPTSNQFGYTF,-,few,TRBV9,TRBJ1-2
TGTGCCAGCAGTTTTGCAGGGGAGAATTACGAGCAGTACTTC,CASSFAGENYEQYF,-,-,TRBV27,TRBJ2-7
TGTGCCAGCTCACCAGGGACAGGGAATAATTCACCCCTCCACTTT,CASSPGTGNNSPLHF,TRBD1,-,TRBV18,TRBJ1-6
TGTGCCAGCAGCTTGGGGGGACAGGGGGATGTCGATACGCAGTATTTT,CASSLGGQGDVDTQYF,TRBD1,-,TRBV7-6,TRBJ2-3
TGTGCCAGCAGCTCCGCAGGGGATTCAACTGCTGGGGCCAACGTCCTGACTTTC,CASSSAGDSTAGANVLTF,-,-,TRBV11-2,TRBJ2-6